This paragraph reports one TCR beta chain. The record originates from a study of technical replicates of blood from a handful of donors. Only in-frame clones appear in the TCRdb table, and some are missing; sequencing was by immunoSEQ multiplex PCR. The sample comprises 70,000 or so clones, over 95% of which are singletons, and 0.22% rests with the top ten. The CDR3 length is 15 residues. Trimming stripped 0 bases from V and 4 bases from J, with 11 bases between. From germline, CDR1 is SGHTA and CDR2 FQGNSA. The TCR sequence derives from a human donor in good health. The sequencing sample was made of T cells isolated from PBMCs. V gene TRBV7-2 combines with J gene TRBJ2-3; maybe TRBD2 (5 bases). CDR3 in amino acids: CASSLARAEPDTQYF. The CDR3 DNA follows: TGTGCCAGCAGCTTAGCGCGGGCAGAACCAGATACGCAGTATTTT.